This is a list of T cell receptor beta chains from one sample in a study of T cell responses to AZD1222 COVID-19 vaccine. Repertoires were generated with immunoSEQ multiplex PCR, while TCRdb's copy carries only in-frame clones and drops some. This sample has roughly 160,000 clones, with about 91% found just once. The starting material was peripheral blood, obtained 28 days after the second AZD1222 dose. Receptors were obtained from an adult who received the AZD1222 COVID-19 vaccine. Each CDR3 is given with its conserved first and last residue.

cdr3_aa | j_call | v_call
CASSLQTGITEAFF | TRBJ1-1 | TRBV7-2
CASSYGLAGARETQYF | TRBJ2-5 | TRBV6-5
CASSLITTDTQYF | TRBJ2-3 | TRBV7-9
CASTAGTGGREQYF | TRBJ2-7 | TRBV28
CASSQVLGVGYNEQFF | TRBJ2-1 | TRBV3-1/TRBV3-2
CASSLGGRGEAKNIQYF | TRBJ2-4 | TRBV5-7
CATQFRKTSYEQYF | TRBJ2-7 | TRBV2
CASSFLGGSGLNTEAFF | TRBJ1-1 | TRBV5-1
CASSPSAGYTF | TRBJ1-2 | TRBV12-3/TRBV12-4
CAWRLGHLNTEAFF | TRBJ1-1 | TRBV30
CASSPSPGQGASGANVLTF | TRBJ2-6 | TRBV3-1/TRBV3-2
CASSHSALLAGGPRETQYF | TRBJ2-5 | TRBV3-1/TRBV3-2
CASSISPQVSGANVLTF | TRBJ2-6 | TRBV19
CASSYSRGGGNQPQHF | TRBJ1-5 | TRBV6-5
CAWATGGSEKLFF | TRBJ1-4 | TRBV30
CATSRVPGERRAFF | TRBJ1-1 | TRBV15
CASSQDQFRRLRSSGNTIYF | TRBJ1-3 | TRBV3-1/TRBV3-2
CASSAERYPSYNEQFF | TRBJ2-1 | TRBV9
CASSDERATEAFF | TRBJ1-1 | TRBV2
CASSQGHRVSDAEAFF | TRBJ1-1 | TRBV14
CASSFLTGSNTEAFF | TRBJ1-1 | TRBV5-1
CASSQPPGQGSPLHF | TRBJ1-6 | TRBV4-1
CASSDGEAREAFF | TRBJ1-1 | TRBV10-2
CASSIGLDSSGNTIYF | TRBJ1-3 | TRBV19
CASSPGTSGRRSYNEQFF | TRBJ2-1 | TRBV5-1
CASSSTPGTLTDTQYF | TRBJ2-3 | TRBV7-2
CASSETSLGEQFF | TRBJ2-1 | TRBV6-1
CASSQEGGQNTEAFF | TRBJ1-1 | TRBV4-1
CASRRGQWEKLFF | TRBJ1-4 | TRBV6-5
CASSQSRTRAAEETQYF | TRBJ2-5 | TRBV23-1
CASSLAMGQDTF | TRBJ1-2 | TRBV7-2
CASSKVGRAGMRGYTF | TRBJ1-2 | TRBV21-1
CASSFDTVSSGNTIYF | TRBJ1-3 | TRBV2
CASSLVGSGANVLTF | TRBJ2-6 | TRBV5-1
CASSLGTGADQPQHF | TRBJ1-5 | TRBV14
CASSFRGSKFF | TRBJ2-1 | TRBV28
CAISESGEKLFF | TRBJ1-4 | TRBV10-3
CASSHEGVTGGSKNIQYF | TRBJ2-4 | TRBV4-1
CASSLRTENTEAFF | TRBJ1-1 | TRBV5-1
CASSELVGGTEAFF | TRBJ1-1 | TRBV2
CASRKGSSGNTIYF | TRBJ1-3 | TRBV2